Below, 28 T cell receptor beta chains from the same sample are listed, as sequenced in a study of molecular identifiers for immune sequencing clone quantification. TCRdb recomputed calls from the PCR reads with MiXCR, one row per CDR3 protein. The sample includes over 300,000 distinct CDR3 sequences, under 25% seen only once; the top ten take 0.65% to 0.75%. Sequences were obtained from naive CD8+ T cells from blood, with Jurkat cell RNA spiked in. Sample subset: FACS-sorted CD8+CD4-CCR7+CD45RA+ naive T cells. These receptors were collected from a human donor in good health. Some libraries in this study had Jurkat cell RNA spiked in.

This clonotype came up a few times. The CDR3 here is CASSPRLAKTDTQYF. The CDR3 nucleotides are TGTGCCAGCAGCCCTAGACTAGCGAAAACAGATACGCAGTATTTT. V is TRBV2 and J is TRBJ2-3, with 8 bases fitting TRBD2. V gave up 6 bases and J gave up 3 bases; unmatched junction bases: 8. The CDR3 consists of 15 residues. The germline CDR1 and CDR2 sequences are SNHLY and FYNNEI.

The chain combines TRBV14 with TRBJ1-2; a possible D gene is TRBD1 (6 bases). From germline, CDR1 is SGHDN and CDR2 FVKESK. The CDR3 is made up of 18 amino acids. V lost 0 bases to trimming and J lost 6 bases, with 23 bases between them. CDR3 coding DNA: TGTGCCAGCAGCCAAGAACTCCCGGGGCTTACAGGGAGCGATGGCTACACCTTC. Its translation: CASSQELPGLTGSDGYTF.

A few counts support this clonotype. This chain's CDR3 is CSAQPGTGGLEQYF. CDR3 nucleotides: TGCAGTGCTCAACCCGGGACAGGGGGACTCGAGCAGTACTTC. This chain connects TRBV20-1 to TRBJ2-7, with TRBD1 identical over 11 bases. Germline V CDR1 and CDR2: DFQATT, SNEGSKA (reference sequence). This CDR3 spans 14 amino acids. Trimming took 5 bases from V and 6 from J; bases not matched to a gene: 9.

In the case of this clonotype: Given a much more abundant clone one base away, this may be a read error. This rearrangement joins TRBV7-2 to TRBJ1-1, with a tentative D call TRBD1 (5 bases). There are 13 residues in the CDR3. Per germline, CDR1 SGHTA and CDR2 FQGNSA. This CDR3 reads CASSHGPRGEALF. The CDR3 coding sequence is TGTGCCAGCAGCCATGGCCCTAGGGGTGAAGCTCTCTTT. The entire variable domain, with the rest obtained from reference TRBV7-2 and TRBJ1-1, is as follows: GAGVSQSPSNKVTEKGKDVELRCDPISGHTALYWYRQSLGQGLEFLIYFQGNSAPDKSGLPSDRFSAERTGGSVSTLTIQRTQQEDSAVYLCASSHGPRGEALFGQGTRLTVV.

This chain connects TRBV30 to TRBJ1-3; D call uncertain. The CDR3 has 14 amino acids. The V end lost 5 bases, the J end lost 3 bases, and 14 bases lay between the germline ends. In germline, CDR1 is GTSNPN, CDR2 SVGIG (reference sequence). The CDR3 here is CAWLPAELGNTIYF. DNA for the CDR3: TGTGCCTGGCTCCCGGCAGAACTTGGAAACACCATATATTTT.

This clonotype was seen only a few times. The genes are TRBV4-1 and TRBJ2-3; TRBD2 matches 9 bases. The J segment lost 2 bases and the V segment lost 3 bases, leaving 9 bases of the junction unmatched. The germline gives CDR1 MGHRA, CDR2 YSYEKL. The CDR3 runs to 17 residues. The CDR3 reads CASSHPLAGTPTDTQYF. The CDR3 DNA reads as TGCGCCAGCAGCCATCCTCTAGCGGGGACTCCCACAGATACGCAGTATTTT.

The table lists this clonotype with a few counts. The chain is built from TRBV24-1 and TRBJ2-1; D is perhaps TRBD2 (6 bases). The V gene's germline CDR1 is KGHDR and CDR2 SFDVKD. V lost 5 bases and J 14 bases, leaving 12 bases between the germline ends. The CDR3 length is 11 residues. The CDR3 is CATSGSGGEFF. CDR3 DNA: TGTGCCACCAGTGGTAGCGGAGGGGAGTTCTTC.

This clonotype was counted many times. V gene TRBV9 combines with J gene TRBJ1-4; no firm D call. Germline-derived CDR1 and CDR2 are SGDLS and YYNGEE. The CDR3 runs 15 residues. Trimming left V 0 bases short and J 1 base short, with 7 bases between. Written as DNA, the CDR3 is TGTGCCAGCAGCGTAGAGGGAGTAACTAATGAAAAACTGTTTTTT. Residues: CASSVEGVTNEKLFF.

This clonotype was detected ten times or more. This sequence joins TRBV7-9 and TRBJ2-7; the D gene is possibly TRBD1 (5 bases). The CDR3 is 15 residues long. The V and J ends lost 0 bases and 6 bases respectively, with 15 bases between them. Per the germline V gene, CDR1 is SEHNR and CDR2 is FQNEAQ (reference sequence). CDR3 in DNA: TGTGCCAGCAGCTTAGCGATTGGTGGGGCCACCGAGCAGTACTTC. Protein product: CASSLAIGGATEQYF.

Concerning this clonotype itself: A single base separates this from a much larger clone, so it may be a read error. The chain recombines TRBV5-1 with TRBJ1-1; D uncertain. Between the trimmed V and J ends, which lost 0 bases and 5 bases, there was a span of 14 bases. The length of the CDR3 is 15 residues. Germline loops: CDR1 SGHRS, CDR2 YFSETQ. DNA of the CDR3: TGCGCCAGCAGCTTGGAAGGCCCACTGGGGACTGAAGCTTTCTTT. This encodes CASSLEGPLGTEAFF.

This clonotype came up a few times. The rearrangement uses TRBV6-2 or TRBV6-3 and TRBJ2-3, with a possible D match to TRBD1 (5 bases). The CDR3 is 16 residues long. The V and J ends lost 2 bases and 2 bases respectively, with 14 bases between them. CDR1 is MNHEY and CDR2 is SVGEGT in the germline V gene. CDR3 DNA sequence: TGTGCCAGCAGTTACCAGGGCCACCCAGCCACAGATACGCAGTATTTT. Protein product: CASSYQGHPATDTQYF.

This clonotype has a handful of counts. V usage is TRBV6-5 and J usage is TRBJ1-5, with a tentative D call TRBD1 (5 bases). Germline values: CDR1 MNHEY, CDR2 SVGAGI. Trimming left V 5 bases short and J 5 bases short, with 10 bases between. The CDR3 has 13 residues. The CDR3 sequence: CASSGRDDQPQHF. DNA for the CDR3: TGTGCCAGCAGTGGCAGGGACGATCAGCCCCAGCATTTT.

About this clonotype itself: A much more abundant neighbour one base away suggests this may be a read error. V and J are TRBV14 and TRBJ2-3; D may match TRBD1 or TRBD2 (5 bases each). Germline V gene lookup returns CDR1 SGHDN and CDR2 FVKESK. The CDR3 is made up of 15 amino acids. V lost 5 bases to trimming and J lost 6 bases, with 18 bases between them. In DNA, the CDR3 is TGTGCCAGCAGCACACCGGGACCCCCGGGCGATACGCAGTATTTT. Its protein is CASSTPGPPGDTQYF.

The chain has TRBV9 and TRBJ2-3; D perhaps matches TRBD2 (6 bases). V was clipped by 4 bases and J by 0 bases, with 18 bases between them. This CDR3 has 17 residues. Looked up from germline, CDR1 is SGDLS and CDR2 is YYNGEE. The CDR3 loop is CASSILWGGVSTDTQYF. CDR3 DNA sequence: TGTGCCAGCAGCATTCTTTGGGGCGGGGTCAGCACAGATACGCAGTATTTT.

The chain combines TRBV20-1 with TRBJ2-3; 12 bases fit TRBD2. Looked up from germline, CDR1 is DFQATT and CDR2 is SNEGSKA (reference sequence). Trimming took 5 bases from V and 6 from J; bases not matched to a gene: 9. This CDR3 region has 15 residues. The DNA of the CDR3 is TGCAGTGCTCCCGATGGACTAGCGGGATCGGATACGCAGTATTTT. Protein sequence: CSAPDGLAGSDTQYF.

This clonotype has at least ten counts. The chain is built from TRBV29-1 and TRBJ2-3; no definite D call. The CDR3 has 13 residues. Germline assignment: CDR1 SQVTM and CDR2 ANQGSEA. The ends were cut back, 2 bases at V and 2 bases at J, with 8 bases in the middle. The CDR3 reads CSVEPANTDTQYF. The CDR3 coding sequence is TGCAGCGTTGAACCGGCAAACACAGATACGCAGTATTTT.

As DNA, the CDR3 is TGTGCCAGCAGTCAAGGGGGGGTCTCAGAGACCCAGTACTTC. Translated, it gives CASSQGGVSETQYF. The chain links TRBV6-2 or TRBV6-3 to TRBJ2-5, with D maybe TRBD2 (7 bases). The V and J ends lost 5 bases and 4 bases respectively, with 14 bases between them. Germline assignment: CDR1 MNHEY and CDR2 SVGEGT. The CDR3 extends over 14 amino acids.

In its sample, this clonotype was seen many times. CDR3 in amino acids: CASSEGGQSTDTQYF. Here the CDR3 DNA reads TGTGCCAGCAGTGAAGGAGGGCAGAGCACAGATACGCAGTATTTT. The genes are TRBV2 and TRBJ2-3; maybe TRBD2 (5 bases). CDR1 is SNHLY, CDR2 FYNNEI, per germline. V lost 1 base and J lost 0, with 8 bases in between. This CDR3 contains 15 residues.

This clonotype was observed a few times. The chain is built from TRBV7-3 and TRBJ2-3; D is undetermined. With 6 bases removed from V and 1 base from J, the gap between germline ends came to 14 bases. This CDR3 comprises 15 residues. CDR1 and CDR2 from the germline V gene are SGHTA and FQGTGA. The CDR3 region is CASSQGWAGTDTQYF. The CDR3 coding sequence is TGTGCCAGCAGTCAAGGGTGGGCCGGCACAGATACGCAGTATTTT.

This clonotype was observed many times. This chain connects TRBV4-1 to TRBJ2-2; D gene unclear. Germline CDR1 and CDR2: MGHRA and YSYEKL. The CDR3 extends over 16 amino acids. Trimming pared 3 bases from V and 4 bases from J, leaving 15 bases between. The CDR3 DNA reads TGCGCCAGCAGCCAGGCCCCGTCAGCCCCCACCGGGGAGCTGTTTTTT. Protein: CASSQAPSAPTGELFF.

This clonotype has only a few counts. V and J are TRBV4-1 and TRBJ1-5, with D tentatively TRBD1 (5 bases). V lost 4 bases and J lost 7, with 20 bases in between. The CDR3 covers 16 residues. Per the germline V gene, CDR1 is MGHRA and CDR2 is YSYEKL. The CDR3 reads CASSPGERQYVQPQHF. DNA of the CDR3: TGCGCCAGCAGCCCCGGGGAGAGACAGTATGTGCAGCCCCAGCATTTT.

The rearrangement joins TRBV7-6 to TRBJ2-3; perhaps TRBD2 as D (6 bases). Per the germline V gene, CDR1 is SGHVS and CDR2 is FNYEAQ. V lost 1 base and J 0 bases, leaving 17 bases between the germline ends. The CDR3 has 18 residues. The CDR3 spells CASSLEMGGPLSTDTQYF. CDR3 nucleotides: TGTGCCAGCAGCTTAGAAATGGGAGGTCCGCTTAGCACAGATACGCAGTATTTT.

In regard to this clonotype: A clone one base away is much larger, so this may be a read error. Since the CDR3 does not end with the conserved phenylalanine or tryptophan, this likely comes from a read error. This sequence joins TRBV6-5 and TRBJ2-5; D perhaps matches TRBD2 (7 bases). Germline loops: CDR1 MNHEY, CDR2 SVGAGI. V gave up 0 bases and J gave up 4 bases, with 12 bases separating them. The CDR3 is 15 amino acids. The CDR3, as DNA: TGTGCCAGCAGTTACTCGGGGGGGGGCGGAGAGACCCAGTACTCC. It is translated as CASSYSGGGGETQYS.

This clonotype was counted ten times or more. The V and J genes are TRBV29-1 and TRBJ2-5; TRBD2 is a possible D gene (5 bases). The CDR3 is 13 amino acids. The germline CDR1 and CDR2 sequences are SQVTM and ANQGSEA. Trimming cost V 8 bases and J 1 base, with 14 bases left between them. CDR3 in DNA: TGCAGCACGAGAAGACTAACCCAAGAGACCCAGTACTTC. It encodes CSTRRLTQETQYF.

The chain is built from TRBV7-2 and TRBJ2-1; possibly TRBD1 for D (5 bases). This CDR3 has 16 residues. Germline V gene data show CDR1 as SGHTA and CDR2 as FQGNSA. V was shortened by 3 bases and J by 1 base, with 13 bases between the two germline ends. The chain's CDR3 is CASSFLGDGSYNEQFF. The DNA of the CDR3 is TGTGCCAGCAGCTTCTTAGGGGATGGGTCCTACAATGAGCAGTTCTTC.

This clonotype was recorded at least ten times. The V gene is TRBV6-5, the J gene TRBJ2-7, with TRBD2 as a possible D gene (5 bases). Deletions cut 1 base from V and 5 bases from J, with 9 bases between. The CDR3 has 13 amino acids. Germline V gives CDR1 MNHEY, CDR2 SVGAGI. CDR3 sequence reads: CASSYWTGNEQYF. In nucleotides, the CDR3 is TGTGCCAGCAGTTACTGGACTGGCAACGAGCAGTACTTC.

This clonotype was recorded at least ten times. This chain joins TRBV29-1 and TRBJ2-3, with D possibly matching TRBD1 (5 bases). The ends were cut back, 6 bases at V and 5 bases at J, with 6 bases in the middle. The CDR3 has 10 amino acids. The germline V gene has CDR1 SQVTM and CDR2 ANQGSEA. CDR3 DNA sequence: TGCAGCGTCAGGGTAGATACGCAGTATTTT. It is translated as CSVRVDTQYF.

The rearrangement links TRBV7-9 to TRBJ2-7; D uncertain. The length of the CDR3 is 14 residues. Germline V lookup: CDR1 SEHNR, CDR2 FQNEAQ (reference sequence). V was pared by 0 bases and J by 3 bases, with 9 bases between. The DNA of the CDR3 is TGTGCCAGCAGCTTAGCCAACAGCTACTACGAGCAGTACTTC. Protein sequence: CASSLANSYYEQYF.